This T cell receptor (beta chain) was retrieved from a study of blood T cell repertoires in COVID-19. Study at large: Sites across the United States, Italy and Spain contributed samples from acute and convalescent COVID-19.

Per the original data handling: Estimates of nucleated cell counts were drawn from the amplification of reference gene primers. Only in-frame clones appear in the TCRdb table, and some are missing; sequencing was by immunoSEQ multiplex PCR. That table gives V, J and clone size, and the DNA gave D and trimming. The table records about 100,000 clones, 84% of them present only once. The V gene's germline CDR1 is SQVTM and CDR2 ANQGSEA. The V and J ends lost 4 bases and 3 bases respectively, with 6 bases between them. The CDR3 has 11 residues. This clone was detected once. Sequencing used peripheral blood. This chain joins TRBV29-1 and TRBJ1-2; D uncertain. The receptor comes from a man in his fifties or sixties with acute or convalescent COVID-19. CDR3 DNA: TGCAGCGTTGGGCGGGACTATGGCTACACCTTC. It specifies CSVGRDYGYTF.